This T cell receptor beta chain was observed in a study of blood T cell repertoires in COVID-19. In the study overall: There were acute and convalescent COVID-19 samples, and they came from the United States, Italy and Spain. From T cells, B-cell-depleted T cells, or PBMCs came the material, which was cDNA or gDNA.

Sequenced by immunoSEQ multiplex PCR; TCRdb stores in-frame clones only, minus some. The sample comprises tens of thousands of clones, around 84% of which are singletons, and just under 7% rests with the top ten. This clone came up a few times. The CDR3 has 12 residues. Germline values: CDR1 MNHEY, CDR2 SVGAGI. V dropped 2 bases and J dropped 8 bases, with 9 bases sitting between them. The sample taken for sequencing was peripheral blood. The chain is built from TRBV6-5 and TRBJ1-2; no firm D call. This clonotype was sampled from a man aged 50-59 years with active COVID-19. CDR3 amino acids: CASSYGGRGYTF. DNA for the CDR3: TGTGCCAGCAGTTACGGCGGCCGAGGCTACACCTTC.